One sample yielded the 5 T cell receptor beta chains listed below, sequenced in a study of CD8 T cells in ankylosing spondylitis. Their antigens are not known. MiXCR, run by TCRdb on the 5' RACE reads, gives a single entry per CDR3 protein. The sample carries roughly 700,000 distinct CDR3 sequences, around 20% recorded once. Findings of the study overall: Within ankylosing spondylitis blood, a TCR beta motif made up of several highly homologous variants appeared to be characteristic.

Sequencing was done on a sample of blood, either unsorted or a sorted T cell fraction (not recorded which). These receptors originate from a male donor with ankylosing spondylitis.

This clonotype occurred a few times. The genes are TRBV29-1 and TRBJ2-7; D is ambiguous. Germline loops: CDR1 SQVTM, CDR2 ANQGSEA. The CDR3 runs to 11 residues. The germline V and J ends were trimmed by 3 bases and 6 bases, with 9 bases remaining between them. DNA for the CDR3: TGCAGCGTTGAGTTTGGGCCCGAGCAGTACTTC. It is translated as CSVEFGPEQYF.

Here the CDR3 reads CASSQRTRTGNTGELFF. CDR3 sequence (DNA): TGTGCCAGCAGCCAAAGAACCCGGACAGGGAACACCGGGGAGCTGTTTTTT. The genes are TRBV3-1 and TRBJ2-2; 7 bases map to TRBD1. There are 17 residues in the CDR3. Germline lookup yields CDR1 LGHDT and CDR2 YNNKEL (reference sequence). V shed 2 bases, J shed 1 base, and the junction held 7 bases outside the gene matches.

This chain uses TRBV12-3 or TRBV12-4 with TRBJ2-7; D remains ambiguous. This CDR3 spans 12 amino acids. V was shortened by 5 bases and J by 3 bases, with 8 bases between the two germline ends. The CDR3, as DNA: TGTGCCAGCAGTGTGACTCTCTACGAGCAGTACTTC. This encodes CASSVTLYEQYF.

V gene TRBV15 combines with J gene TRBJ2-1; possibly TRBD2 for D (6 bases). The ends were cut back, 4 bases at V and 0 bases at J, with 10 bases in the middle. This CDR3 contains 15 residues. From germline, CDR1 is LNHNV and CDR2 YYDKDF (reference sequence). This chain's CDR3 is CATSTMGGSYNEQFF. In nucleotides, the CDR3 is TGTGCCACCAGCACCATGGGGGGCTCCTACAATGAGCAGTTCTTC.

This chain links TRBV3-1 with TRBJ2-5, with D perhaps being TRBD1 or TRBD2 (5 bases each). The CDR3 sequence is 17 residues long. From germline, CDR1 is LGHDT and CDR2 YNNKEL (reference sequence). V lost 0 bases and J 4 bases, leaving 18 bases between the germline ends. The CDR3 DNA is TGTGCCAGCAGCCAAGATCGGACATTCCAAGAGGGAGAGACCCAGTACTTC. It yields the protein CASSQDRTFQEGETQYF.